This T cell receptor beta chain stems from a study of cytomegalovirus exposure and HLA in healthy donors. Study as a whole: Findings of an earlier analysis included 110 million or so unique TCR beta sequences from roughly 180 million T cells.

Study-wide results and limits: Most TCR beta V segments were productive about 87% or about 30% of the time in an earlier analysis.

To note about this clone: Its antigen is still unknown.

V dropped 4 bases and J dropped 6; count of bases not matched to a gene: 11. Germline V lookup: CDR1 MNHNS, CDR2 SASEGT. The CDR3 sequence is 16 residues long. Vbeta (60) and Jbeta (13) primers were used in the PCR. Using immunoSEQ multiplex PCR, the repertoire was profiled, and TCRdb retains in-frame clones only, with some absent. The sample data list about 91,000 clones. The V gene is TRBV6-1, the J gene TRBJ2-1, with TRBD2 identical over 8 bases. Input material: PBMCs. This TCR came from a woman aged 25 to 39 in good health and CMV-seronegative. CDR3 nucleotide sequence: TGTGCCAGCAGTGTTGGCGGGACTAGAATTTTCAATGAGCAGTTCTTC. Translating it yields CASSVGGTRIFNEQFF.